The entry that follows covers one T cell receptor (beta chain) sequence. This sample was taken from a study of T cells after yellow fever vaccination. TCRdb re-called the 5' RACE reads through MiXCR, storing one row per CDR3 protein. This sample yields about 170,000 distinct CDR3 sequences, of which roughly 9.6% are seen a single time; 30% to 45% belongs to the top ten. This clonotype was sampled from a man aged 18 to 29 who received the YFV17D yellow fever vaccine. Sequences were derived from CD8+ T cells sorted from PBMCs, sampled 15 days after the yellow fever booster vaccination.

The CDR3 DNA is TGTGCCAGCAGCTTGATACCTACCGAACCTCACTACGAGCAGTACTTC. Protein product: CASSLIPTEPHYEQYF. V is TRBV5-6 and J is TRBJ2-7; D call uncertain. V shed 1 base and J shed 3 bases, with 17 bases lying between them. Germline-derived CDR1 and CDR2 are SGHDT and YYEEEE. This CDR3 is 16 amino acids long.